The 14 T cell receptor beta chains below were found in one sample sequenced in a study of shared T cell receptors in the human thymus. Generated by immunoSEQ multiplex PCR, the TCRdb table keeps only in-frame clones and is missing some. The data show hundreds of thousands of clones, around 87% seen once. The sample was also linked to a second study, of human thymus T cells.

The specimen sequenced was thymocytes. The receptors were gathered from a boy younger than two with a congenital heart defect.

The chain combines TRBV9 with TRBJ2-1, with 11 bases identical to TRBD2. V trimming: 5 bases; J trimming: 7 bases; junction bases outside the gene matches: 17. This CDR3 contains 18 residues. Germline V CDR1 and CDR2: SGDLS, YYNGEE. CDR3 sequence (DNA): TGTGCCAGCAGGAAACTAGCGGGAGTCCCCTTACGAGGGAATGAGCAGTTCTTC. It is translated as CASRKLAGVPLRGNEQFF.

Here the CDR3 DNA reads TGTGCCAGCAGGGGGACAGGGAACACCGGGGAGCTGTTTTTT. Its protein product is CASRGTGNTGELFF. This rearrangement joins TRBV7-7 to TRBJ2-2; 8 bases align to TRBD1. Germline-derived CDR1 and CDR2 are SSHAT and FNYEAQ (reference sequence). The CDR3 extends over 14 amino acids. The V segment lost 6 bases and the J segment 1 base; nucleotides outside the gene matches: 1.

This clone was found a few times. The V gene is TRBV25-1, the J gene TRBJ2-3, with D perhaps matching TRBD2 (5 bases). The germline V gene has CDR1 MGHDK and CDR2 SYGVNS. This CDR3 has 15 amino acids. Trimming took off 5 bases at V and 0 bases at J, with 12 bases between the two ends. The CDR3 nucleotides read TGTGCCAGCAGTAGGCGGGTGGGTAGCACAGATACGCAGTATTTT. Encoded protein: CASSRRVGSTDTQYF.

The gene calls are TRBV9 and TRBJ2-7, with a possible D match to TRBD1 (6 bases). Germline V gene sequence: CDR1 SGDLS, CDR2 YYNGEE. Trimming took 1 base from V and 2 from J, leaving 10 bases between them. There are 14 residues in the CDR3. As DNA, the CDR3 is TGTGCCAGCAGCGTATCTCACAGGGCCTACGAGCAGTACTTC. This encodes CASSVSHRAYEQYF.

V gene TRBV27 combines with J gene TRBJ2-5; 8 positions agree with TRBD2. The CDR3 extends over 14 amino acids. V shed 4 bases and J 5 bases; nucleotides not matched to a gene: 6. CDR1 is MNHEY and CDR2 is SMNVEV in the germline V gene (reference sequence). This chain's CDR3 is CASSSRTSTETQYF. As DNA, the CDR3 is TGTGCCAGCAGTTCCCGGACTAGCACCGAGACCCAGTACTTC.

Notes on this clone: This same CDR3 is encoded by further DNA sequences in the sample. The chain links TRBV7-2 to TRBJ2-7; 7 bases map to TRBD2. The germline V gene has CDR1 SGHTA and CDR2 FQGNSA. The CDR3 has 13 residues. Trimming took 1 base from V and 4 from J; bases not matched to a gene: 1. The DNA of the CDR3 is TGTGCCAGCAGCTTAGTGCGGGGGTACGAGCAGTACTTC. This encodes CASSLVRGYEQYF.

This clone turned up a few times. V gene TRBV4-3 combines with J gene TRBJ2-5, with 12 bases identical to TRBD2. Germline loops: CDR1 LGHNA, CDR2 YSLEER. The CDR3 contains 16 residues. J lost 2 bases, V lost 8 bases, and 9 bases had no gene match. This CDR3 is CASPGTSGPGQETQYF. The CDR3 nucleotides read TGCGCCAGCCCGGGGACTAGCGGGCCCGGACAAGAGACCCAGTACTTC.

The chain is built from TRBV4-3 and TRBJ2-2, with 12 bases matching TRBD2. J gave up 0 bases and V 0 bases, and 8 bases lay outside the gene matches. Per the germline V gene, CDR1 is LGHNA and CDR2 is YSLEER. CDR3 size: 20 residues. CDR3 amino acids: CASSQEWLAGGLTNTGELFF. As DNA, the CDR3 is TGCGCCAGCAGCCAAGAGTGGCTAGCGGGAGGGCTTACGAACACCGGGGAGCTGTTTTTT.

V is TRBV12-5 and J is TRBJ2-7, with 7 bases lining up with TRBD1. CDR3 length: 19 amino acids. CDR1 and CDR2 (germline): LGHNT, FRNRAP. The ends lost 1 base at V and 2 bases at J; junction bases unmatched: 17. CDR3 bases: TGTGCTAGTGGTTTGGCGCAGGCCCATGACAGGGTGGCCACCTACGAGCAGTACTTC. Translating gives CASGLAQAHDRVATYEQYF. Combining the CDR3 with reference TRBV12-5 and TRBJ2-7 gives the whole variable domain DARVTQTPRHKVTEMGQEVTMRCQPILGHNTVFWYRQTMMQGLELLAYFRNRAPLDDSGMPKDRFSAEMPDATLATLKIQPSEPRDSAVYFCASGLAQAHDRVATYEQYFGPGTRLTVT.

V usage is TRBV14 and J usage is TRBJ2-1; TRBD2 aligns across 16 bases. This CDR3 is built from 19 residues. Germline V gene lookup returns CDR1 SGHDN and CDR2 FVKESK. The V gene end was trimmed by 1 base and the J gene end by 7 bases; junction bases not matched to a gene: 10. CDR3 sequence: CASSQALGLAGGPRNEQFF. For the CDR3, the DNA is TGTGCCAGCAGCCAAGCCCTGGGACTAGCGGGAGGGCCTCGGAATGAGCAGTTCTTC.

The CDR3 sequence is CASSQGLLAGDTGELFF. The CDR3 DNA reads as TGCGCCAGCAGCCAAGGGCTTCTAGCGGGAGACACCGGGGAGCTGTTTTTT. The V gene is TRBV4-1, the J gene TRBJ2-2; TRBD2 agrees at 10 bases. J gave up 3 bases and V 1 base, and 5 bases lay outside the gene matches. CDR3 length equals 17 residues. Germline assignment: CDR1 MGHRA and CDR2 YSYEKL.

The rearrangement uses TRBV29-1 and TRBJ2-7; 7 bases line up with TRBD2. The CDR3 extends over 15 amino acids. V gave up 0 bases and J gave up 3 bases; unmatched junction bases: 8. Germline CDR1 is SQVTM and CDR2 is ANQGSEA. The CDR3 nucleotides are TGCAGCGTTGAAGACCCAGCGGGATCGGGCTACGAGCAGTACTTC. It translates to CSVEDPAGSGYEQYF.

In DNA form, the CDR3 reads TGTGCCAGTAGTATAGCCGAGCGGGAGGGCCTGTGGGCCGGGGAGCTGTTTTTT. Its translation: CASSIAEREGLWAGELFF. This chain joins TRBV19 and TRBJ2-2; TRBD2 agrees at 10 bases. V was pared by 1 base and J by 6 bases, with 11 bases of the junction left unmatched. Germline values: CDR1 LNHDA, CDR2 SQIVND (reference sequence). This CDR3 contains 18 residues.

V gene TRBV12-5 combines with J gene TRBJ2-1; D unresolved. CDR3 size: 13 residues. Trimming removed 1 base from V and 6 bases from J, with 7 bases in between. The germline V gene has CDR1 LGHNT and CDR2 FRNRAP. The CDR3 sequence is CASGLGLCNEQFF. The CDR3 DNA is TGTGCTAGTGGTTTGGGACTCTGCAATGAGCAGTTCTTC.